The next 13 T cell receptor beta chains were all read from a single sample in a study of early T cells in non-severe SARS-CoV-2 infection. TCRdb fed the 5' RACE reads into MiXCR, producing one record per CDR3 protein. The table records under 140,000 distinct CDR3 sequences, roughly an eighth of them present only once. Source: whole blood, taken at baseline. The receptors were gathered from an adult who was a healthcare worker with PCR-confirmed SARS-CoV-2 infection or an uninfected control (not recorded which).

This clonotype occurred a few times. This sequence joins TRBV18 and TRBJ1-1; D remains ambiguous. V lost 6 bases and J lost 4, with 9 bases in between. This CDR3 region has 12 residues. Looked up from germline, CDR1 is KGHSH and CDR2 is LQKENI. CDR3 nucleotide sequence: TGTGCCAGCTCCGAGGTAGGCACTGAAGCTTTCTTT. Translating it yields CASSEVGTEAFF.

This clonotype was seen ten or more times. This chain connects TRBV4-2 to TRBJ2-5; perhaps D is TRBD1 or TRBD2 (5 bases each). Per the germline V gene, CDR1 is LGHNA and CDR2 is YNFKEQ. The CDR3 length is 16 residues. With 1 base removed from V and 4 bases from J, the gap between germline ends came to 16 bases. For the CDR3, the DNA is TGTGCCAGCAGCCAAGGCCCGAGGGGTGGAAGAGAGACCCAGTACTTC. Protein: CASSQGPRGGRETQYF.

This clonotype came up many times. The chain combines TRBV12-3 or TRBV12-4 with TRBJ2-3; D uncertain. The CDR3 is 14 amino acids. V gave up 1 base and J gave up 0 bases, with 5 bases separating them. The CDR3 is CASSLGISTDTQYF. In DNA form, the CDR3 reads TGTGCCAGCAGTTTAGGTATTAGCACAGATACGCAGTATTTT.

This clonotype was counted between two and nine times. The chain joins TRBV7-9 to TRBJ1-1, with 7 positions matching TRBD1. CDR1 SEHNR and CDR2 FQNEAQ come from the germline V gene (reference sequence). The CDR3 has 14 residues. Trimming took 2 bases from V and 6 from J; bases not matched to a gene: 6. CDR3 protein: CASSLREGASEAFF. In nucleotides, the CDR3 is TGTGCCAGCAGCTTAAGGGAGGGGGCATCTGAAGCTTTCTTT. The full variable domain, rest sourced from reference TRBV7-9 and TRBJ1-1, is DTGVSQNPRHKITKRGQNVTFRCDPISEHNRLYWYRQTLGQGPEFLTYFQNEAQLEKSRLLSDRFSAERPKGSFSTLEIQRTEQGDSAMYLCASSLREGASEAFFGQGTRLTVV.

The rearrangement uses TRBV4-1 and TRBJ2-3; possibly TRBD1 or TRBD2 for D (5 bases each). The CDR3 extends over 15 amino acids. Germline CDR1 reads MGHRA; CDR2 reads YSYEKL. Between the trimmed V and J ends, which lost 4 bases and 8 bases, there was a span of 19 bases. CDR3 in amino acids: CASSPPGTRVVTQYF. As DNA, the CDR3 is TGCGCCAGCAGCCCTCCGGGGACCAGAGTTGTTACGCAGTATTTT.

This chain connects TRBV28 to TRBJ1-2, with 10 bases identical to TRBD1. From germline, CDR1 is MDHEN and CDR2 SYDVKM. V was pared by 1 base and J by 0 bases, with 8 bases of the junction left unmatched. This CDR3 comprises 18 residues. CDR3 region: CASSLSGTGALTNYGYTF. Written as DNA, the CDR3 is TGTGCCAGCAGTTTATCTGGGACAGGGGCTCTTACTAACTATGGCTACACCTTC.

This chain uses TRBV4-1 with TRBJ2-3; 7 bases line up with TRBD2. V gave up 1 base and J gave up 11 bases; unmatched junction bases: 3. The germline V gene encodes CDR1 MGHRA and CDR2 YSYEKL. The CDR3 is 12 amino acids. The CDR3 nucleotides read TGCGCCAGCAGCCAAGGGACTAGACTGCAGTATTTT. This sequence encodes CASSQGTRLQYF.

This clonotype has just a few counts. The chain is built from TRBV27 and TRBJ1-6; no firm D call. Looked up from germline, CDR1 is MNHEY and CDR2 is SMNVEV (reference sequence). Trimming cost V 1 base and J 7 bases, with 5 bases left between them. The CDR3 is made up of 13 amino acids. The CDR3 DNA reads as TGTGCCAGCAGTTTATGGGGAAATTCACCCCTCCACTTT. Translated: CASSLWGNSPLHF.

V is TRBV6-6 and J is TRBJ2-7; D might be TRBD2 (5 bases). The CDR3 has 11 residues. CDR1 and CDR2 from the germline V gene are MNHNY and SVGAGI (reference sequence). Trimming took 6 bases from V and 3 from J, leaving 6 bases between them. The CDR3 sequence: CASSGNYEQYF. For the CDR3, the DNA is TGTGCCAGCAGCGGGAACTACGAGCAGTACTTC.

On this clonotype itself: Germline and junction disagree at one end, which may indicate a read error. V is TRBV4-1 and J is TRBJ2-7; 10 bases map to TRBD1. CDR3 length equals 14 residues. Per germline, CDR1 MGHRA and CDR2 YSYEKL. The CDR3 region is CASSPGQGSHEQYF. Written as DNA, the CDR3 is TGCGCCAGTAGCCCGGGACAGGGGAGCCACGAGCAGTACTTC.

V is TRBV5-1 and J is TRBJ2-5; 8 positions match TRBD1. This CDR3 comprises 14 residues. CDR1 is SGHRS and CDR2 is YFSETQ in the germline V gene. The V segment lost 4 bases and the J segment 4 bases; nucleotides outside the gene matches: 6. In DNA form, the CDR3 reads TGCGCCAGCAGCCTCGGACAGGGAGGAGAGACCCAGTACTTC. Residues: CASSLGQGGETQYF.

This clonotype showed up many times. J is TRBJ1-2 and V is TRBV18; D is unclear. The V end lost 2 bases, the J end lost 2 bases, and 15 bases lay between the germline ends. CDR1 KGHSH and CDR2 LQKENI come from the germline V gene. The CDR3 spans 16 residues. Here the CDR3 reads CASSPASAAANYGYTF. The DNA of the CDR3 is TGTGCCAGCTCACCAGCCTCGGCAGCCGCCAACTATGGCTACACCTTC.

This clonotype was found a few times. The chain joins TRBV3-1 to TRBJ2-3; no reliable D call. Between the trimmed V and J ends, which lost 0 bases and 10 bases, there was a span of 11 bases. Looked up from germline, CDR1 is LGHDT and CDR2 is YNNKEL (reference sequence). The CDR3 has 13 amino acids. The CDR3 DNA reads as TGTGCCAGCAGCCAAGAATTGGGTATGGCGCAGTATTTT. It encodes CASSQELGMAQYF.